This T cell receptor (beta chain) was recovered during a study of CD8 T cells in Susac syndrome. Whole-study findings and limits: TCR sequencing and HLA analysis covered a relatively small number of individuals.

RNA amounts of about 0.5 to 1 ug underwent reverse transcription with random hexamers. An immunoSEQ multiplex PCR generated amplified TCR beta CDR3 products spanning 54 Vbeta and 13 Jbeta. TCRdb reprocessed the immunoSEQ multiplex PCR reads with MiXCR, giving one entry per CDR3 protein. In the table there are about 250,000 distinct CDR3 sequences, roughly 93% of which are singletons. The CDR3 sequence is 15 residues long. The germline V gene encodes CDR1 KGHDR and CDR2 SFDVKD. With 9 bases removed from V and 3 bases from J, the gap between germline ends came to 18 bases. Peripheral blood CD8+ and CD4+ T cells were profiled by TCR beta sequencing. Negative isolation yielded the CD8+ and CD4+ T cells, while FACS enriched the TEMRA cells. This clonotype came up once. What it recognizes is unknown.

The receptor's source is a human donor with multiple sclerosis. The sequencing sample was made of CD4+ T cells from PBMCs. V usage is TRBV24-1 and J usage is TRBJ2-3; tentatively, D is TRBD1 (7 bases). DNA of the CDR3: TGTGCCACCTCACACCCAGGGGGGCTAACAGATACGCAGTATTTT. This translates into CATSHPGGLTDTQYF.